Following are 26 T cell receptor beta chains from one sample sequenced in a study of metastatic and nonmetastatic thyroid tumors. TCRdb re-analyzed the PCR reads using MiXCR. The data show fewer than 10,000 clones, around 43% seen once. Thyroid surgery had not been preceded by any treatment in any patient. The sample was tumor tissue. Source of these receptors: a male donor with papillary thyroid cancer or a benign thyroid nodule (not recorded which). Some clones in this sample may be carry-over from other donors' samples.

This clone was detected a few times. This chain connects TRBV6-2 or TRBV6-3 to TRBJ2-3; maybe TRBD2 (6 bases). Germline values: CDR1 MNHEY, CDR2 SVGEGT. The CDR3 spans 14 residues. Trimming pared 3 bases from V and 7 bases from J, leaving 14 bases between. CDR3 residues: CASSYPGRDYTQYF. The DNA for the CDR3 is TGTGCCAGCAGTTATCCCGGGAGAGACTATACGCAGTATTTT.

This clone showed up just once. The chain uses TRBV9 and TRBJ2-3, with D perhaps TRBD1 or TRBD2 (6 bases each). The germline V and J ends were trimmed by 7 bases and 1 base, with 13 bases remaining between them. The CDR3 covers 14 residues. The germline CDR1 and CDR2 sequences are SGDLS and YYNGEE. The CDR3 region is CASAGGGRTDTQYF. In DNA form, the CDR3 reads TGTGCCAGCGCCGGGGGCGGACGCACAGATACGCAGTATTTT.

The chain combines TRBV4-1 with TRBJ2-7; 9 bases match TRBD1. Losses at the gene ends were 0 bases for V and 5 bases for J; bases not matched to a gene: 5. Per the germline V gene, CDR1 is MGHRA and CDR2 is YSYEKL. The CDR3 is 15 residues long. The chain's CDR3 is CASSQDGTGPDEQYF. The CDR3 DNA reads as TGCGCCAGCAGCCAAGATGGGACAGGGCCTGACGAGCAGTACTTC.

The chain couples TRBV20-1 to TRBJ1-2; D remains unclear. From germline, CDR1 is DFQATT and CDR2 SNEGSKA (reference sequence). The CDR3 has 13 amino acids. V lost 0 bases and J lost 4, with 9 bases in between. This CDR3 reads CSARERNLYGYTF. CDR3 nucleotide sequence: TGCAGTGCTAGAGAGCGGAATCTCTATGGCTACACCTTC.

This clone was seen a few times. Sequence at one end of the junction differs from germline and may be a read error. The chain is built from TRBV6-2 or TRBV6-3 and TRBJ2-7; 8 bases map to TRBD2. The CDR3 is 15 amino acids. CDR1 is MNHEY, CDR2 SVGEGT, per germline. In DNA form, the CDR3 reads TGTGCCATCAGTCTTCAAGCGGGAGCTCCCTACGAGCAGTACTTC. It specifies CAISLQAGAPYEQYF.

This clone was seen once. This chain uses TRBV30 with TRBJ2-7, with D perhaps assigned TRBD1 or TRBD2 (5 bases each). In germline, CDR1 is GTSNPN, CDR2 SVGIG (reference sequence). V shed 0 bases and J shed 2 bases, with 17 bases lying between them. The CDR3 runs to 16 residues. DNA of the CDR3: TGTGCCTGGAGTGTAGATGGTCTACCGGGACCCTACGAGCAGTACTTC. Its protein product is CAWSVDGLPGPYEQYF.

Sample share makes this clone medium-sized. The J gene is TRBJ1-2, the V gene TRBV20-1, with D perhaps TRBD1 (5 bases). V was clipped by 3 bases and J by 6 bases, with 17 bases between them. The CDR3 is made up of 14 amino acids. The germline V gene encodes CDR1 DFQATT and CDR2 SNEGSKA (reference sequence). In nucleotides, the CDR3 is TGCAGTGCTAGTTCCCCGGAGGGAGGGGATGGCTACACCTTC. Protein product: CSASSPEGGDGYTF.

This chain links TRBV4-2 with TRBJ1-1, with unresolved D. The ends were cut back, 0 bases at V and 6 bases at J, with 8 bases in the middle. Looked up from germline, CDR1 is LGHNA and CDR2 is YNFKEQ. The CDR3 extends over 13 amino acids. CDR3 coding DNA: TGTGCCAGCAGCCAAGAAAGCCGTCCTGAAGCTTTCTTT. Encoded protein: CASSQESRPEAFF.

The chain uses TRBV10-1 and TRBJ1-2; maybe TRBD1 (5 bases). Deletions cut 3 bases from V and 4 bases from J, with 12 bases between. Germline V gene sequence: CDR1 WNHNN, CDR2 SYGVQD (reference sequence). The CDR3 spans 14 residues. The CDR3 DNA is TGCGCCAGCAGTGATACGACAGAACTCTATGGCTACACCTTC. Its translation is CASSDTTELYGYTF.

The table lists this clone with a few counts. The chain employs TRBV2 and TRBJ1-5; weak D call: TRBD1 (5 bases). Looked up from germline, CDR1 is SNHLY and CDR2 is FYNNEI. CDR3 size: 14 residues. The V and J ends lost 2 bases and 6 bases respectively, with 11 bases between them. The DNA for the CDR3 is TGTGCCAGCAGTGAACAGGGATTGACTCAGCCCCAGCATTTT. Its protein product is CASSEQGLTQPQHF.

V is TRBV5-1 and J is TRBJ1-6; D gene unclear. The CDR3 length is 15 residues. The germline V gene has CDR1 SGHRS and CDR2 YFSETQ. Trimming stripped 1 base from V and 7 bases from J, with 12 bases between. CDR3 DNA: TGCGCCAGCAGCTTGCGCCAGCCAGACAATTCACCCCTCCACTTT. It yields the protein CASSLRQPDNSPLHF.

Many counts were recorded for this clone. The chain links TRBV5-1 to TRBJ2-3, with D unclear. CDR1 is SGHRS, CDR2 YFSETQ, per germline. The CDR3 length is 13 residues. The germline V and J ends were trimmed by 1 base and 1 base, with 4 bases remaining between them. In DNA, the CDR3 is TGCGCCAGCAGCTTGCCGGGCACAGATACGCAGTATTTT. Translating it yields CASSLPGTDTQYF.

V usage is TRBV30 and J usage is TRBJ2-7; D gene uncertain. V was cut by 0 bases and J by 5 bases, with 5 bases left in between. CDR3 length equals 11 residues. Germline V gene data show CDR1 as GTSNPN and CDR2 as SVGIG (reference sequence). The chain's CDR3 is CAWSVHDEQYF. The CDR3 coding sequence is TGTGCCTGGAGTGTACACGACGAGCAGTACTTC.

Relative to its sample, this clone is medium-sized (0.01 to 0.1%). The rearrangement joins TRBV9 to TRBJ2-1; a possible D gene is TRBD1 (7 bases). Germline V CDR1 and CDR2: SGDLS, YYNGEE. V was pared by 7 bases and J by 4 bases, with 12 bases between. This CDR3 is 13 amino acids long. The chain's CDR3 is CASAGQIYNEQFF. The DNA for the CDR3 is TGTGCCAGCGCGGGACAGATATACAATGAGCAGTTCTTC.

Concerning this clone: Compared with germline, one end of the junction differs, possibly owing to a read error. The chain uses TRBV28 and TRBJ1-1; unclear D gene. This CDR3 has 14 amino acids. Germline V gene sequence: CDR1 MDHEN, CDR2 SYDVKM. Written as DNA, the CDR3 is TGTGCCAGTCACACGCCGGCGTTTAACACTGAATCTTTCTTT. As protein: CASHTPAFNTESFF. Using reference TRBV28 and TRBJ1-1 for the parts outside the CDR3, the full variable domain is DVKVTQSSRYLVKRTGEKVFLECVQDMDHENMFWYRQDPGLGLRLIYFSYDVKMKEKGDIPEGYSVSREKKERFSLILESASTNQTSMYLCASHTPAFNTESFFGQGTRLTVV.

The chain couples TRBV9 to TRBJ2-3; D gene unclear. CDR3 length: 14 amino acids. V lost 1 base, J lost 0 bases, and 6 bases lay in between. Germline values: CDR1 SGDLS, CDR2 YYNGEE. DNA for the CDR3: TGTGCCAGCAGCGTAAGGGTAAGCACAGATACGCAGTATTTT. Its protein is CASSVRVSTDTQYF.

The rearrangement uses TRBV7-9 and TRBJ1-6, with D unclear. V dropped 5 bases and J dropped 7 bases, with 9 bases sitting between them. Per germline, CDR1 SEHNR and CDR2 FQNEAQ (reference sequence). The CDR3 has 13 amino acids. CDR3 amino acids: CASSRERNSPLHF. CDR3 in DNA: TGTGCCAGCAGCCGGGAAAGGAATTCACCCCTCCACTTT.

This clone was observed a few times. This chain joins TRBV28 and TRBJ2-2, with 9 bases matching TRBD1. With V trimmed by 5 bases and J by 5 bases, 6 bases remained unmatched. The CDR3 consists of 15 residues. Germline loops: CDR1 MDHEN, CDR2 SYDVKM. In nucleotides, the CDR3 is TGTGCCAGCAGTGTCGGGACAGGGAGGACCGGGGAGCTGTTTTTT. Its translation: CASSVGTGRTGELFF.

This clone was seen only a few times. Here the CDR3 reads CASSWAYGEKLFF. CDR3 in DNA: TGTGCCAGCAGTTGGGCGTACGGAGAAAAACTGTTTTTT. V gene TRBV27 combines with J gene TRBJ1-4, with D unclear. Germline CDR1 MNHEY, CDR2 SMNVEV (reference sequence). The V and J ends lost 4 bases and 8 bases respectively, with 11 bases between them. The CDR3 totals 13 residues.

This clone is judged large. This chain uses TRBV5-1 with TRBJ1-3; 9 positions agree with TRBD1. J gave up 3 bases and V 3 bases, and 7 bases lay outside the gene matches. CDR1 and CDR2 (germline): SGHRS, YFSETQ. CDR3 length equals 16 residues. The CDR3 reads CASSSTGGLIGNTIYF. The CDR3 region has the DNA TGCGCCAGCAGCTCGACAGGGGGACTTATTGGAAACACCATATATTTT.

This clone came up a few times. A much larger clone is a single base away; this may be a read error. Other DNA sequences within the sample encode an identical CDR3. This rearrangement joins TRBV6-1 to TRBJ2-7; the match to TRBD2 covers 12 bases. The CDR3 length is 16 residues. Trimming removed 3 bases from V and 3 bases from J; junction bases left unmatched: 6. Germline V CDR1 and CDR2: MNHNS, SASEGT. This CDR3 is CASSEIGLAGFYEQYF. The CDR3 nucleotides are TGTGCCAGCAGTGAGATCGGACTAGCGGGGTTCTACGAGCAGTACTTC.

V and J are TRBV19 and TRBJ2-7, with TRBD2 matching 8 bases. Germline loops: CDR1 LNHDA, CDR2 SQIVND (reference sequence). The CDR3 length is 15 residues. The V and J ends lost 1 base and 0 bases, in that order; junction bases with no gene match: 2. The CDR3 here is CASSIAGGSSYEQYF. Written as DNA, the CDR3 is TGTGCCAGTAGTATAGCGGGAGGGAGCTCCTACGAGCAGTACTTC.

This clone was observed a few times. V and J are TRBV6-2 or TRBV6-3 and TRBJ2-7; 10 bases map to TRBD2. The CDR3 sequence is 16 residues long. After removal of 0 bases from V and 3 bases from J, the junction contained 5 bases not matched to a gene. Per germline, CDR1 MNHEY and CDR2 SVGEGT. In DNA, the CDR3 is TGTGCCAGCAGTTACTCCGTTGTAGCGGGGGGCTACGAGCAGTACTTC. This encodes CASSYSVVAGGYEQYF.

The gene calls are TRBV5-1 and TRBJ2-7; 12 bases agree with TRBD2. Germline loops: CDR1 SGHRS, CDR2 YFSETQ. Trimming took 4 bases from V and 5 from J; bases not matched to a gene: 4. The CDR3 extends over 14 amino acids. The CDR3 DNA reads TGCGCCAGCAGCACCGGACTAGCGGGACACGAGCAGTACTTC. Translation: CASSTGLAGHEQYF.

This clone came up a few times. The chain recombines TRBV12-3 or TRBV12-4 with TRBJ2-7; D perhaps matches TRBD2 (5 bases). Trimming stripped 7 bases from V and 3 bases from J, with 10 bases between. The CDR3 loop spans 12 amino acids. The CDR3 loop reads CASNYGDYEQYF. In DNA, the CDR3 is TGTGCCAGCAACTACGGGGACTACGAGCAGTACTTC.

The rearrangement links TRBV3-1 to TRBJ2-7, with D uncertain. Germline V lookup: CDR1 LGHDT, CDR2 YNNKEL (reference sequence). Between the trimmed V and J ends, which lost 4 bases and 9 bases, there was a span of 16 bases. This CDR3 contains 13 residues. DNA for the CDR3: TGTGCCAGCAGCCTATACTCAACCCGCGTGCAGTACTTC. Translated: CASSLYSTRVQYF.